This T cell receptor (beta chain) was sequenced during a study of control samples from healthy donors and cancer patients. Method: immunoSEQ multiplex PCR; TCRdb's copy keeps in-frame clones and lacks some. The sample records approximately 41,000 clones, approximately 94% being singletons. The receptor was derived from a man between 60 and 75 years old in good health. The sequenced material came from blood.

CDR3 protein: CASSGGTEAFF. The CDR3 DNA follows: TGTGCCAGCAGCGGGGGGACTGAAGCTTTCTTT. The chain carries TRBV2 and TRBJ1-1; TRBD1 might be the D (5 bases). This CDR3 region has 11 residues. The germline V gene has CDR1 SNHLY and CDR2 FYNNEI. Trimming took 6 bases from V and 5 from J, leaving 7 bases between them.